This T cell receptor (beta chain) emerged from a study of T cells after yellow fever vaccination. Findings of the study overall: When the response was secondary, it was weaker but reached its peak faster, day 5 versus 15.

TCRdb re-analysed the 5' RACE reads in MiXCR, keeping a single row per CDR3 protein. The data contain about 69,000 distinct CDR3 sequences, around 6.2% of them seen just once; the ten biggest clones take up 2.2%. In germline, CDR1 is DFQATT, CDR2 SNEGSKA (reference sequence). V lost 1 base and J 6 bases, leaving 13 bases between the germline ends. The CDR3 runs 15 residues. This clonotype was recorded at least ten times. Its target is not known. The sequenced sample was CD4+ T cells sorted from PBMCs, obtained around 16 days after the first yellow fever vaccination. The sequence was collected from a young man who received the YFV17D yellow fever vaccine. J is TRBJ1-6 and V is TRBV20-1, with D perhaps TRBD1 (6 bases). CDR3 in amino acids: CSARVRQAGNSPLHF. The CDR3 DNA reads TGCAGTGCTAGAGTCCGACAGGCTGGTAATTCACCCCTCCACTTT.